This TCR beta chain was captured in a study of blood T cell repertoires in COVID-19. The junction had 10 bases not matched to a gene; V was cut back by 4 bases and J by 3 bases. This CDR3 spans 16 amino acids. Germline lookup yields CDR1 MNHEY and CDR2 SMNVEV (reference sequence). In the source study's methods: Estimated nucleated cell counts came from reference gene primer amplification. The method was immunoSEQ multiplex PCR; TCRdb's version includes in-frame clones alone and lacks a portion of them. V, J and clone size are those of that table, while D and trimming were read from the DNA. The sample carries approximately 230,000 clones, about four fifths recorded once.

The V and J genes are TRBV27 and TRBJ2-7; 9 bases are shared with TRBD1. The clonotype comes from a man older than 75 with acute or convalescent COVID-19. Sequenced sample: peripheral blood. The CDR3 loop is CASSSPHLTGGYEQYF. Here the CDR3 DNA reads TGTGCCAGCAGTTCCCCCCATTTGACAGGGGGCTACGAGCAGTACTTC.